The 17 T cell receptor beta chains in this list originate from one sample, sequenced in a study of OX40 agonist ivuxolimab in advanced cancers. Generated by immunoSEQ multiplex PCR, the TCRdb table keeps only in-frame clones and is missing some. The table has tens of thousands of clones, over 75% seen once. The source material was CD4+ or CD8+ T cells sorted from blood, sampled in a trial of the OX40 agonist ivuxolimab. The receptors were sampled from an adult with an advanced solid tumor such as melanoma, head and neck, liver or kidney cancer.

This clone was counted a few times. J is TRBJ1-4 and V is TRBV10-1; no clear D. Germline CDR1 is WNHNN and CDR2 is SYGVQD (reference sequence). The CDR3 spans 12 residues. Trimming pared 10 bases from V and 10 bases from J, leaving 16 bases between. The chain's CDR3 is CAINPSSPKLFF. The CDR3 nucleotides read TGCGCCATCAACCCCAGCTCCCCAAAACTGTTTTTT.

This clone was seen a single time. The rearrangement joins TRBV7-9 to TRBJ2-3, with D possibly matching TRBD2 (6 bases). This CDR3 region has 17 residues. Germline loops: CDR1 SEHNR, CDR2 FQNEAQ (reference sequence). With 2 bases removed from V and 2 bases from J, the gap between germline ends came to 17 bases. The CDR3 nucleotides are TGTGCCAGCAGCTTATTTTCTAGCGATACCTTCACAGATACGCAGTATTTT. Translated, it gives CASSLFSSDTFTDTQYF.

The chain recombines TRBV7-9 with TRBJ2-5; possible D gene TRBD1, 7 bases. The V end lost 5 bases, the J end lost 1 base, and 14 bases lay between the germline ends. The CDR3 covers 15 residues. Germline CDR1 reads SEHNR; CDR2 reads FQNEAQ (reference sequence). CDR3: CASSPAGQFQETQYF. DNA for the CDR3: TGTGCCAGCAGCCCCGCGGGACAGTTCCAAGAGACCCAGTACTTC. The variable domain in full, completed from reference TRBV7-9 and TRBJ2-5, reads DTGVSQNPRHKITKRGQNVTFRCDPISEHNRLYWYRQTLGQGPEFLTYFQNEAQLEKSRLLSDRFSAERPKGSFSTLEIQRTEQGDSAMYLCASSPAGQFQETQYFGPGTRLLVL.

This chain uses TRBV30 with TRBJ2-3; D remains ambiguous. The CDR3 spans 14 residues. From germline, CDR1 is GTSNPN and CDR2 SVGIG (reference sequence). The germline V and J ends were trimmed by 0 bases and 2 bases, with 9 bases remaining between them. This chain's CDR3 is CAWSVQLDTDTQYF. The CDR3 DNA reads as TGTGCCTGGAGTGTTCAGTTAGACACAGATACGCAGTATTTT.

The V call is TRBV18, the J call TRBJ2-5, with 8 bases fitting TRBD2. V dropped 1 base and J dropped 2; count of bases not matched to a gene: 12. Looked up from germline, CDR1 is KGHSH and CDR2 is LQKENI. The CDR3 runs to 18 residues. As DNA, the CDR3 is TGTGCCAGCTCACCACGACCTCTTACCGGGACTAGTCAAGAGACCCAGTACTTC. Protein sequence: CASSPRPLTGTSQETQYF.

This clone appeared a few times. The J gene is TRBJ2-1, the V gene TRBV5-1, with 12 bases matching TRBD2. CDR1 is SGHRS, CDR2 YFSETQ, per germline. With V trimmed by 4 bases and J by 6 bases, 8 bases remained unmatched. This CDR3 spans 16 amino acids. Here the CDR3 DNA reads TGCGCCAGCAGCCCCTATGCTAGCGGGGGGGCCAATGAGCAGTTCTTC. Protein product: CASSPYASGGANEQFF.

This chain joins TRBV5-1 and TRBJ1-1; no clear D gene. The V end lost 1 base, the J end lost 0 bases, and 7 bases lay between the germline ends. CDR1 and CDR2 from the germline V gene are SGHRS and YFSETQ. The CDR3 runs to 14 residues. The CDR3 region is CASSLWNMNTEAFF. CDR3 bases: TGCGCCAGCAGCTTGTGGAATATGAACACTGAAGCTTTCTTT.

The rearrangement links TRBV27 to TRBJ1-1; D not certain. The germline V gene encodes CDR1 MNHEY and CDR2 SMNVEV (reference sequence). This CDR3 region has 13 residues. V was trimmed by 1 base and J by 3 bases, leaving 6 bases between them. The CDR3 DNA sequence: TGTGCCAGCAGTTTATACCGAGACACTGAAGCTTTCTTT. Its protein product is CASSLYRDTEAFF.

The rearrangement links TRBV5-1 to TRBJ2-7, with D possibly TRBD1 on 5 matching bases. Trimming stripped 0 bases from V and 1 base from J, with 17 bases between. Germline V gene sequence: CDR1 SGHRS, CDR2 YFSETQ. The length of the CDR3 is 17 residues. The CDR3: CASSLDGSQGKSYEQYF. The CDR3 region has the DNA TGCGCCAGCAGCTTGGATGGTTCGCAGGGTAAATCCTACGAGCAGTACTTC.

The count of this clone is one. The J gene is TRBJ2-1, the V gene TRBV10-3; 8 nucleotides line up with TRBD2. Germline-derived CDR1 and CDR2 are ENHRY and SYGVKD. The trim removed 3 bases at V and 4 bases at J, leaving 2 bases unmatched. The length of the CDR3 is 14 residues. In DNA, the CDR3 is TGTGCCATCAGTGAAGGCGGGAGGTACAATGAGCAGTTCTTC. Protein product: CAISEGGRYNEQFF.

The chain employs TRBV7-6 and TRBJ2-1; D is ambiguous. From germline, CDR1 is SGHVS and CDR2 FNYEAQ. The V gene lost 1 base and the J gene lost 7 bases, with 11 bases spanning the gap. This CDR3 region has 14 residues. CDR3 loop: CASSLVGLENEQFF. Written as DNA, the CDR3 is TGTGCCAGCAGCTTAGTAGGGCTAGAAAATGAGCAGTTCTTC.

The gene calls are TRBV5-6 and TRBJ2-1; the D call may be TRBD1 or TRBD2 (5 bases each). The CDR3 length is 15 residues. The V end lost 0 bases, the J end lost 6 bases, and 13 bases lay between the germline ends. Germline V lookup: CDR1 SGHDT, CDR2 YYEEEE. CDR3 protein: CASSLAPGPGNEQFF. The CDR3 DNA reads TGTGCCAGCAGCTTGGCTCCGGGGCCGGGCAATGAGCAGTTCTTC. The complete variable domain, with remaining parts taken from reference TRBV5-6 and TRBJ2-1, reads DAGVTQSPTHLIKTRGQQVTLRCSPKSGHDTVSWYQQALGQGPQFIFQYYEEEERQRGNFPDRFSGHQFPNYSSELNVNALLLGDSALYLCASSLAPGPGNEQFFGPGTRLTVL.

This clone was observed a single time. The chain employs TRBV7-8 and TRBJ2-7, with a weak D call TRBD2 (6 bases). Trimming pared 4 bases from V and 2 bases from J, leaving 12 bases between. Per the germline V gene, CDR1 is SGHVS and CDR2 is FQNEAQ. The CDR3 spans 14 residues. The CDR3 spells CASSYQPGAYEQYF. In nucleotides, the CDR3 is TGTGCCAGCAGCTACCAGCCGGGGGCCTACGAGCAGTACTTC.

This clone turned up a few times. V is TRBV29-1 and J is TRBJ1-1; TRBD1 matches 9 bases. The germline gives CDR1 SQVTM, CDR2 ANQGSEA. This CDR3 spans 13 amino acids. Trimming took 7 bases from V and 4 from J; bases not matched to a gene: 7. The CDR3 nucleotides are TGCAGCGGCCGGACAGGGGAGGCCACTGAAGCTTTCTTT. Residues: CSGRTGEATEAFF.

The rearrangement uses TRBV11-2 and TRBJ2-1; 11 bases line up with TRBD2. The CDR3 is 15 residues long. CDR1 is SGHAT, CDR2 FQNNGV, per germline. V shed 5 bases and J 7 bases; nucleotides not matched to a gene: 7. CDR3 region: CASSQGLAGGNEQFF. The CDR3 region has the DNA TGTGCCAGCAGCCAAGGGCTAGCGGGAGGTAATGAGCAGTTCTTC.

V is TRBV27 and J is TRBJ1-5; 9 bases are shared with TRBD1. Germline CDR1 reads MNHEY; CDR2 reads SMNVEV (reference sequence). This CDR3 has 15 residues. V shed 4 bases, J shed 7 bases, and the junction held 8 bases outside the gene matches. Here the CDR3 reads CASSSQQGARQPQHF. CDR3 sequence (DNA): TGTGCCAGCAGTTCCCAACAGGGGGCGCGGCAGCCCCAGCATTTT.

A few counts support this clone. This chain uses TRBV28 with TRBJ1-1; perhaps TRBD1 as D (6 bases). The CDR3 contains 16 residues. Trimming cost V 8 bases and J 0 bases, with 19 bases left between them. From germline, CDR1 is MDHEN and CDR2 SYDVKM. DNA for the CDR3: TGTGCCAGCTCCCCCTATGCCACAGGGATGAACACTGAAGCTTTCTTT. Translation: CASSPYATGMNTEAFF.